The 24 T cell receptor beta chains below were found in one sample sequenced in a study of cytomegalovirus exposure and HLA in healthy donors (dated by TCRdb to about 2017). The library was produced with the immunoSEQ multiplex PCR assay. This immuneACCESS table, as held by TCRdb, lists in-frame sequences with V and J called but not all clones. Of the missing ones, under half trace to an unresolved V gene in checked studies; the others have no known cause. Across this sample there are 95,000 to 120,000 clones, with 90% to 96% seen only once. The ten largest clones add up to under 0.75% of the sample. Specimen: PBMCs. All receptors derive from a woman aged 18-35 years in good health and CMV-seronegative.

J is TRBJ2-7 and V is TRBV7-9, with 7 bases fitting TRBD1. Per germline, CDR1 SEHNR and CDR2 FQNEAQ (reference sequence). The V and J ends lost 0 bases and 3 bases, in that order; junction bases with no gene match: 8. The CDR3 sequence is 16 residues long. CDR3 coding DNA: TGTGCCAGCAGCTTAGCTTTCGGGACAGAATTCTACGAGCAGTACTTC. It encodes CASSLAFGTEFYEQYF.

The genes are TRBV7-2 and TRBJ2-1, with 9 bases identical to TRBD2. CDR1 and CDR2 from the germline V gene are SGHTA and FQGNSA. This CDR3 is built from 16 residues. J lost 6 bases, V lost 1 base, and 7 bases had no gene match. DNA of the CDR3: TGTGCCAGCAGCTTAGTGCGGCTAGCGGGGCTCAATGAGCAGTTCTTC. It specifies CASSLVRLAGLNEQFF. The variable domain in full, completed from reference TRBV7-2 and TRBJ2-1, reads GAGVSQSPSNKVTEKGKDVELRCDPISGHTALYWYRQSLGQGLEFLIYFQGNSAPDKSGLPSDRFSAERTGGSVSTLTIQRTQQEDSAVYLCASSLVRLAGLNEQFFGPGTRLTVL.

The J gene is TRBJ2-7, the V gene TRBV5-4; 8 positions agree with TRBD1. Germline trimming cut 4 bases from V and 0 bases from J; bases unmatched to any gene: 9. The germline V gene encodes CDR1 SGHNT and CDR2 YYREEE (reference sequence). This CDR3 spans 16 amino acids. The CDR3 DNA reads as TGTGCCAGCAGCCTCGGGGGACAGGCGAGCTCCTACGAGCAGTACTTC. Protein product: CASSLGGQASSYEQYF.

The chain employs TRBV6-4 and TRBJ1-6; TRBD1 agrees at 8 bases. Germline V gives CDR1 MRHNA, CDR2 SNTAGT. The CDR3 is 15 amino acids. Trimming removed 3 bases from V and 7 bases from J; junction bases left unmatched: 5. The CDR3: CASSENRQGNSPLHF. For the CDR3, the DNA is TGTGCCAGCAGTGAGAATCGACAGGGGAATTCACCCCTCCACTTT.

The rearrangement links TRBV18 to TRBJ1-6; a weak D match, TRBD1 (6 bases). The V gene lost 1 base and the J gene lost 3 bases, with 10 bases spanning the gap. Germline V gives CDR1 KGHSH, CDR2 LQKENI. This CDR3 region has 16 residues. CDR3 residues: CASSPLRQDYNSPLHF. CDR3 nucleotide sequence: TGTGCCAGCTCACCACTAAGACAGGACTATAATTCACCCCTCCACTTT.

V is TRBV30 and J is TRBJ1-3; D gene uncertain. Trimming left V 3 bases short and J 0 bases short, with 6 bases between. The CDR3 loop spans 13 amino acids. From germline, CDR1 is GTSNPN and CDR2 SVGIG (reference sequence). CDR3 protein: CAWRRDSGNTIYF. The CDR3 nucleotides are TGTGCCTGGAGGAGGGACTCTGGAAACACCATATATTTT.

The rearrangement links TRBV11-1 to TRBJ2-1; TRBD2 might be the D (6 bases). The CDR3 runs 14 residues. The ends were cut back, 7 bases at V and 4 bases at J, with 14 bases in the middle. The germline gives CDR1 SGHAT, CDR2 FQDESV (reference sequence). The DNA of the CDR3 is TGTGCCAGCATGACCAGCGGGTTATACAATGAGCAGTTCTTC. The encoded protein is CASMTSGLYNEQFF.

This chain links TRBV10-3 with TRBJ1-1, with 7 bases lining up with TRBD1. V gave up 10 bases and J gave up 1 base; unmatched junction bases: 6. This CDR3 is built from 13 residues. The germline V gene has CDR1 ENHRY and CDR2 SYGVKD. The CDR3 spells CATLQGRNTEAFF. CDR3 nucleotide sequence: TGTGCCACGTTACAGGGGAGGAACACTGAAGCTTTCTTT.

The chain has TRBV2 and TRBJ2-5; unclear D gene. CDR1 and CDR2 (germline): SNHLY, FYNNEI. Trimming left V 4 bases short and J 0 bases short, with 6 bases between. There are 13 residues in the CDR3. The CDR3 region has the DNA TGTGCCAGCAGTGGTCGTAACCAAGAGACCCAGTACTTC. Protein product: CASSGRNQETQYF.

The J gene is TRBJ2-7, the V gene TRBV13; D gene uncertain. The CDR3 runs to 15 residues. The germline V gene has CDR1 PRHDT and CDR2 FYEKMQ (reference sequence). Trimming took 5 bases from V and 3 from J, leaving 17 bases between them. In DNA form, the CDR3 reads TGTGCCAGCAGCGATTTCCGGCAGGCTTACTACGAGCAGTACTTC. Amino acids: CASSDFRQAYYEQYF. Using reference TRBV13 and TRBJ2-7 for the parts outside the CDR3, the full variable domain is AAGVIQSPRHLIKEKRETATLKCYPIPRHDTVYWYQQGPGQDPQFLISFYEKMQSDKGSIPDRFSAQQFSDYHSELNMSSLELGDSALYFCASSDFRQAYYEQYFGPGTRLTVT.

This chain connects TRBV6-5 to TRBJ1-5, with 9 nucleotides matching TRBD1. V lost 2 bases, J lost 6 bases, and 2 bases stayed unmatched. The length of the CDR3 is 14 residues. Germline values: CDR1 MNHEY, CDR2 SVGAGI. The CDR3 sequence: CASSYRTGVQPQHF. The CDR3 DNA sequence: TGTGCCAGCAGTTACCGGACAGGGGTTCAGCCCCAGCATTTT.

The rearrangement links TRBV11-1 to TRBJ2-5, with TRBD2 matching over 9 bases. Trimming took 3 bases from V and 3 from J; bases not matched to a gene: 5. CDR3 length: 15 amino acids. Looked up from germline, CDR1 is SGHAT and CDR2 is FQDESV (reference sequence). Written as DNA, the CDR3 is TGTGCCAGCAGCTTTCAGCGGGGGGCTGAAGAGACCCAGTACTTC. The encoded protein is CASSFQRGAEETQYF. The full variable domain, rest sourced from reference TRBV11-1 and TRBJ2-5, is EAEVAQSPRYKITEKSQAVAFWCDPISGHATLYWYRQILGQGPELLVQFQDESVVDDSQLPKDRFSAERLKGVDSTLKIQPAELGDSAMYLCASSFQRGAEETQYFGPGTRLLVL.

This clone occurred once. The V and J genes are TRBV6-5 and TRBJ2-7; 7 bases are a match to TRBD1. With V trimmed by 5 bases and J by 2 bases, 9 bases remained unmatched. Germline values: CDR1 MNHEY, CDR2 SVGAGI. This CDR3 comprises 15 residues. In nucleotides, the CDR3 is TGTGCCAGCAGTCGACAGGGAATGAGAGCCTACGAGCAGTACTTC. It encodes CASSRQGMRAYEQYF.

The CDR3 loop is CASSQVAAGGTYEQYF. The CDR3 DNA follows: TGTGCCAGCAGCCAAGTTGCAGCGGGGGGAACCTACGAGCAGTACTTC. The V and J genes are TRBV4-2 and TRBJ2-7; 9 bases align to TRBD2. The CDR3 sequence is 16 residues long. The trim removed 1 base at V and 2 bases at J, leaving 6 bases unmatched. Germline V gives CDR1 LGHNA, CDR2 YNFKEQ.

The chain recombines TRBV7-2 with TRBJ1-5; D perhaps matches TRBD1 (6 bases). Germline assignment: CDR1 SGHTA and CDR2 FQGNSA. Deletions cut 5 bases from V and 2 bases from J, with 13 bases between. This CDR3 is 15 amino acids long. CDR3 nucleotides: TGTGCCAGCAGCCGAGGGGGTAATGGCAATCAGCCCCAGCATTTT. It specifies CASSRGGNGNQPQHF.

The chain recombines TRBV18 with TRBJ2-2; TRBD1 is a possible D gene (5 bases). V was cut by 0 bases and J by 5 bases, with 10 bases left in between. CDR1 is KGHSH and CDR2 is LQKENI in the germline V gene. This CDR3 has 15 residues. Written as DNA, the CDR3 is TGTGCCAGCTCACCACCGAGACGGACAACCGGGGAGCTGTTTTTT. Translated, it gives CASSPPRRTTGELFF.

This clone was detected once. CDR3 in amino acids: CASSPLPGQVSWNTQYF. The CDR3 nucleotides read TGTGCCAGCTCACCGCTCCCGGGACAGGTATCATGGAATACGCAGTATTTT. The chain couples TRBV18 to TRBJ2-3, with 8 nucleotides matching TRBD1. The CDR3 consists of 17 residues. V lost 3 bases to trimming and J lost 7 bases; unmatched junction nucleotides: 15. Per germline, CDR1 KGHSH and CDR2 LQKENI.

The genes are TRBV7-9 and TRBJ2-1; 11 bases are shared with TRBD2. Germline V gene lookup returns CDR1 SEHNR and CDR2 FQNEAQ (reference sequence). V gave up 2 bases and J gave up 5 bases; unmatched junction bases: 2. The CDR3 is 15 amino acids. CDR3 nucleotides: TGTGCCAGCAGCTTAAGACTAGCGGGGCACAATGAGCAGTTCTTC. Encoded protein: CASSLRLAGHNEQFF. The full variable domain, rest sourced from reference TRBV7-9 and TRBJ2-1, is DTGVSQNPRHKITKRGQNVTFRCDPISEHNRLYWYRQTLGQGPEFLTYFQNEAQLEKSRLLSDRFSAERPKGSFSTLEIQRTEQGDSAMYLCASSLRLAGHNEQFFGPGTRLTVL.

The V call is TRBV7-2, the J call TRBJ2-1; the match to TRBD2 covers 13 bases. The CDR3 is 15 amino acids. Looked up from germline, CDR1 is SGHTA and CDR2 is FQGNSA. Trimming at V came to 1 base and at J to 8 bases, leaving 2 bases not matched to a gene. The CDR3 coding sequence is TGTGCCAGCAGCTTAGAACTAGCGGGGGGGCATGAGCAGTTCTTC. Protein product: CASSLELAGGHEQFF. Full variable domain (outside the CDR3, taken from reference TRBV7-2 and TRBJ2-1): GAGVSQSPSNKVTEKGKDVELRCDPISGHTALYWYRQSLGQGLEFLIYFQGNSAPDKSGLPSDRFSAERTGGSVSTLTIQRTQQEDSAVYLCASSLELAGGHEQFFGPGTRLTVL.

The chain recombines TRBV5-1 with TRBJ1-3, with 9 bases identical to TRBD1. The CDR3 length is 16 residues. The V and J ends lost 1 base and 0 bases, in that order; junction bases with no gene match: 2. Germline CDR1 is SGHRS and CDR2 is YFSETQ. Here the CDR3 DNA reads TGCGCCAGCAGCTTGAGACAGGGGGTCTCTGGAAACACCATATATTTT. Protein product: CASSLRQGVSGNTIYF.

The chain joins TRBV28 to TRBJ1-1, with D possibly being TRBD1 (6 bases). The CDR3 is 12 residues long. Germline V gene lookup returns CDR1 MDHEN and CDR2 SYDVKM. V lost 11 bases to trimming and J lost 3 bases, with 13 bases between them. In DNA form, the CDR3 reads TGTGCCGTCCAGGGGCCGGACACTGAAGCTTTCTTT. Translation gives CAVQGPDTEAFF.

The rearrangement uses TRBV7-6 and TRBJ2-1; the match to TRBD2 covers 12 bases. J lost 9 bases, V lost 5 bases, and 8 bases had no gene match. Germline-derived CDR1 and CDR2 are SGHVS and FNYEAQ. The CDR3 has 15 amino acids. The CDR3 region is CASSDLAGGTSEQFF. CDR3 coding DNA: TGTGCCAGCAGCGATCTAGCGGGGGGGACTAGTGAGCAGTTCTTC.

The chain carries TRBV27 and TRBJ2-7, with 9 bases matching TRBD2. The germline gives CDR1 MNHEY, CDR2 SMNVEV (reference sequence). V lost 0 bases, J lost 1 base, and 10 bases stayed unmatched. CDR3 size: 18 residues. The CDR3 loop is CASSLSAILAGFSYEQYF. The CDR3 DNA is TGTGCCAGCAGTTTATCCGCGATTCTAGCGGGGTTTTCCTACGAGCAGTACTTC.

The CDR3 loop is CASSPHTSSYNEQFF. As DNA, the CDR3 is TGTGCCAGCAGCCCTCATACTAGCTCCTACAATGAGCAGTTCTTC. The chain is built from TRBV9 and TRBJ2-1; possible D gene TRBD2, 5 bases. The V end was cut by 4 bases, the J end by 0 bases, with 11 bases between. CDR1 and CDR2 (germline): SGDLS, YYNGEE. The CDR3 extends over 15 amino acids.